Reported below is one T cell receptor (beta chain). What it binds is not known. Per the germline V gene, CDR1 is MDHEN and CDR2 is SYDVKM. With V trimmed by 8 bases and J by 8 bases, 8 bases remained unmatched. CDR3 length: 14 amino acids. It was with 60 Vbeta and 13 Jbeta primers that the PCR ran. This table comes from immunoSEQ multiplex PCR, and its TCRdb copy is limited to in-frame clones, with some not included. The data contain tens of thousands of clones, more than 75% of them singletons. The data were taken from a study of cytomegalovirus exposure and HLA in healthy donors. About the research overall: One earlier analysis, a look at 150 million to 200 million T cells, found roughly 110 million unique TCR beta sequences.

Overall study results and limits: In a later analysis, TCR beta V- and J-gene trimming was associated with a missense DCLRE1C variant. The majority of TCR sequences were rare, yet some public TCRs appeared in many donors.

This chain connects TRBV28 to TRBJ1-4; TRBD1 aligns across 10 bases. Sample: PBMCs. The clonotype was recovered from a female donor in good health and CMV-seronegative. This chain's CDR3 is CASREADRGEKLFF. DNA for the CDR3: TGTGCCAGCCGTGAGGCGGACAGGGGGGAAAAACTGTTTTTT.